Here is one T cell receptor (beta chain) with its context. The data originate from a study of OX40 agonist ivuxolimab in advanced cancers. Some clones are missing from TCRdb's copy, which holds only in-frame ones; the method was immunoSEQ multiplex PCR. The repertoire holds roughly 50,000 clones, with 86% as singletons. This TCR came from an adult with an advanced solid tumor such as melanoma, head and neck, liver or kidney cancer. Sequencing was performed on CD4+ or CD8+ T cells sorted from blood, taken in a trial of the OX40 agonist ivuxolimab.

The CDR3 loop reads CASSQDPDQPINEQFF. The CDR3 DNA reads TGTGCCAGCAGCCAAGACCCGGACCAACCTATTAATGAGCAGTTCTTC. This sequence joins TRBV4-2 and TRBJ2-1; D unresolved. The CDR3 runs 16 residues. V lost 0 bases, J lost 7 bases, and 16 bases lay in between. Per the germline V gene, CDR1 is LGHNA and CDR2 is YNFKEQ.